One sample yielded the 12 T cell receptor beta chains listed below, sequenced in a study of regulatory T cells in long-lasting Graves disease. As to time point: newly diagnosed GD, antithyroid drugs for less than 3 months. The TCR library used RNA extracted from PBMCs. Library construction for TCR beta used iRepertoire HTBI primers and Arm-PCR of CDR3 regions. TCRdb re-analysed the multiplex PCR reads in MiXCR, keeping a single row per CDR3 protein. The table has 560,000 or so distinct CDR3 sequences, 16% seen once. This same sample was also taken into another study, of T cells in Graves' hyperthyroidism and ophthalmopathy.

The source was peripheral blood mononuclear cells (PBMCs), collected at new diagnosis, from a patient treated with antithyroid drugs. The receptors shown here come from a man aged 18 to 29 with Graves disease.

This clonotype has more than one count but fewer than ten. V usage is TRBV9 and J usage is TRBJ1-1, with a weak D call TRBD1 (6 bases). Germline V gene data show CDR1 as SGDLS and CDR2 as YYNGEE. There are 14 residues in the CDR3. Trimming pared 4 bases from V and 1 base from J, leaving 11 bases between. The DNA of the CDR3 is TGTGCCAGCAGCATCCGACAGGAGAACACTGAAGCTTTCTTT. Its protein is CASSIRQENTEAFF. Supplemented by reference TRBV9 and TRBJ1-1, the full variable domain reads DSGVTQTPKHLITATGQRVTLRCSPRSGDLSVYWYQQSLDQGLQFLIQYYNGEERAKGNILERFSAQQFPDLHSELNLSSLELGDSALYFCASSIRQENTEAFFGQGTRLTVV.

This clonotype has a handful of counts. J is TRBJ2-1 and V is TRBV30, with 10 positions matching TRBD2. From germline, CDR1 is GTSNPN and CDR2 SVGIG (reference sequence). CDR3 length: 15 residues. Trimming at V came to 2 bases and at J to 8 bases, leaving 9 bases not matched to a gene. The DNA for the CDR3 is TGTGCCTGGAGTTCACCTAGCGGGAGAGGGCATGAGCAGTTCTTC. Translation: CAWSSPSGRGHEQFF.

In its sample, this clonotype was seen many times. This chain uses TRBV6-1 with TRBJ1-2, with D tentatively TRBD1 (5 bases). The CDR3 runs to 14 residues. V was clipped by 6 bases and J by 7 bases, with 18 bases between them. Per germline, CDR1 MNHNS and CDR2 SASEGT. As DNA, the CDR3 is TGTGCCAGCAGGTCTGAGGGACGGGCCGGTGGCTACACCTTC. Translated: CASRSEGRAGGYTF.

In this sample, this clonotype turned up many times. The rearrangement uses TRBV11-2 and TRBJ2-7; unclear D gene. Per the germline V gene, CDR1 is SGHAT and CDR2 is FQNNGV. Trimming left V 5 bases short and J 7 bases short, with 9 bases between. CDR3 length: 11 residues. The CDR3 region is CASSHSGEQYF. The CDR3 coding sequence is TGTGCCAGCAGCCATTCCGGGGAGCAGTACTTC.

This clonotype was detected only a few times. The J gene is TRBJ2-7, the V gene TRBV20-1; a weak D match, TRBD2 (7 bases). V dropped 2 bases and J dropped 5 bases, with 16 bases sitting between them. Germline V CDR1 and CDR2: DFQATT, SNEGSKA (reference sequence). This CDR3 contains 14 residues. The CDR3 DNA sequence: TGCAGTGCTAGAAGAGGGGGGGGGAGGGACGAGCAGTACTTC. Its protein product is CSARRGGGRDEQYF.

This clonotype was detected a few times. V gene TRBV7-8 combines with J gene TRBJ1-1, with TRBD1 as a possible D gene (5 bases). CDR1 is SGHVS, CDR2 FQNEAQ, per germline. The CDR3 covers 15 residues. Trimming cost V 0 bases and J 3 bases, with 11 bases left between them. DNA of the CDR3: TGTGCCAGCAGCTTAGCCGGGACGGGTTACACTGAAGCTTTCTTT. Translation: CASSLAGTGYTEAFF.

The V gene is TRBV27, the J gene TRBJ2-2; 8 bases agree with TRBD1. After removal of 6 bases from V and 1 base from J, the junction contained 10 bases not matched to a gene. CDR1 MNHEY and CDR2 SMNVEV come from the germline V gene (reference sequence). This CDR3 contains 17 residues. The CDR3 reads CASSFPQGARNTGELFF. CDR3 coding DNA: TGTGCCAGCAGCTTTCCCCAGGGGGCGAGGAACACCGGGGAGCTGTTTTTT.

This chain connects TRBV10-1 to TRBJ2-7; possible D gene TRBD1, 6 bases. V shed 6 bases and J shed 6 bases, with 18 bases lying between them. This CDR3 has 14 residues. The germline gives CDR1 WNHNN, CDR2 SYGVQD (reference sequence). The CDR3 nucleotides are TGCGCCAGCAGCGCCGGGACACCCTTGGGCGAGCAGTACTTC. It is translated as CASSAGTPLGEQYF.

This rearrangement joins TRBV18 to TRBJ2-1, with 13 bases matching TRBD2. Germline values: CDR1 KGHSH, CDR2 LQKENI. CDR3 size: 18 residues. V trimming: 6 bases; J trimming: 9 bases; junction bases outside the gene matches: 17. CDR3 sequence: CASSPGLAGAQRGGEQFF. In nucleotides, the CDR3 is TGTGCCAGCTCCCCCGGACTAGCGGGAGCCCAGCGCGGGGGTGAGCAGTTCTTC.

There are a few counts of this clonotype. The CDR3 bases are TGCAGTGCTAGAGGAGACAGGGGGAATCAGCCCCAGCATTTT. It specifies CSARGDRGNQPQHF. V and J are TRBV20-1 and TRBJ1-5; 9 nucleotides agree with TRBD1. CDR1 and CDR2 from the germline V gene are DFQATT and SNEGSKA (reference sequence). The CDR3 is made up of 14 amino acids. Germline trimming cut 1 base from V and 4 bases from J; bases unmatched to any gene: 2.

Many counts were recorded for this clonotype. This chain uses TRBV5-1 with TRBJ2-7; D remains ambiguous. CDR3 size: 13 residues. V lost 2 bases and J lost 3, with 9 bases in between. Germline V CDR1 and CDR2: SGHRS, YFSETQ. CDR3 sequence reads: CASSFGKGYEQYF. The CDR3 DNA sequence: TGCGCCAGCAGCTTTGGAAAGGGCTACGAGCAGTACTTC. Together with reference TRBV5-1 and TRBJ2-7, the CDR3 gives the full variable domain: KAGVTQTPRYLIKTRGQQVTLSCSPISGHRSVSWYQQTPGQGLQFLFEYFSETQRNKGNFPGRFSGRQFSNSRSEMNVSTLELGDSALYLCASSFGKGYEQYFGPGTRLTVT.

This clonotype was picked up many times. The chain carries TRBV20-1 and TRBJ2-1; possibly TRBD1 for D (5 bases). This CDR3 has 17 residues. V shed 3 bases and J shed 10 bases, with 28 bases lying between them. Per the germline V gene, CDR1 is DFQATT and CDR2 is SNEGSKA (reference sequence). In DNA, the CDR3 is TGCAGTGCTAGCGATCGAACATCGGACACCGGGCGTTGGGAGCAGTTCTTC. Amino acids: CSASDRTSDTGRWEQFF.